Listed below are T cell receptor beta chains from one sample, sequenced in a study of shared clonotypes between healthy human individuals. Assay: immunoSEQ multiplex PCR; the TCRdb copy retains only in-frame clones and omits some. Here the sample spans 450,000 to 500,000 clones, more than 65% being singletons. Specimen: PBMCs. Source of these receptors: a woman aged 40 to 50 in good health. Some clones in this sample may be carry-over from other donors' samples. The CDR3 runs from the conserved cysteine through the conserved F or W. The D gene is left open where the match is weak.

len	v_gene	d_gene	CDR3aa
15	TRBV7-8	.	CASGRGRANTGELFF
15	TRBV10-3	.	CAISEPQASRETQYF
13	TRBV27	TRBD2	CASSVRGLGKQYF
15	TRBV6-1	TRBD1	CASSGGRGPNQPQHF
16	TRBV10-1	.	CASSEPILANQETQYF
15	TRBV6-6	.	CASSSRQGGANEQFF
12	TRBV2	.	CASSEGFTEQYF
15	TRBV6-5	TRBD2	CASSRLAGGSYEQYF
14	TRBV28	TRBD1	CASSLGQVGNEQFF
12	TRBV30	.	CAWSVLSLGYTF
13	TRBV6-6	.	CASSYSISTEAFF
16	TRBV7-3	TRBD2	CASSLVAGGTTDTQYF
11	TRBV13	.	CASSRTDTQYF
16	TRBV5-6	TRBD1	CASSLDRGPHYNEQFF
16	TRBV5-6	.	CASSPGWGGRRRGYTF
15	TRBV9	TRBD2	CASSADGTSGDEQYF
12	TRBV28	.	CAVRSGANVLTF
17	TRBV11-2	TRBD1	CASSLDRWQGADYGYTF
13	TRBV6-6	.	CATRRGPSGELFF
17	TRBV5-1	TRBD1	CASSLVLRGSPYNEQFF
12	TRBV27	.	CASWGSSGLQYF
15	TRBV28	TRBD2	CASSSLAANTGELFF
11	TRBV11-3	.	CASSLGVKLFF
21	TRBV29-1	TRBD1	CSVTRPVDRGRGAVWINEQFF
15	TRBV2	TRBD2	CASSGGSGRAREQYF
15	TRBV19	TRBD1	CASSTRQGAIYEQYF
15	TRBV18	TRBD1	CASTNPETGVDEQYF
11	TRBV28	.	CASSVSVEQYF
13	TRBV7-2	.	CASSLVTNTEAFF
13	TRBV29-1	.	CSVQGHGNQPQHF
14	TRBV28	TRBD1	CASSPQTGWREQYF
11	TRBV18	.	CASSSLEEQYF
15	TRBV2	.	CASSDRLEGIGEQYF
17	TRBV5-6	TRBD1	CASSPTGTGGLDGELFF
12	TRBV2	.	CASSPEHSEAFF
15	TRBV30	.	CAWTPRLGQTGELFF
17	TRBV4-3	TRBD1	CASSQESRDRALYGYTF
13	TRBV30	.	CAWSGGWSDGYTF
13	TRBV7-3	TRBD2	CASAGGPTDTQYF
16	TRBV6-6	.	CASSYSKTSYTGELFF
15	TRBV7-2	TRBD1	CASSPRTGGPGELFF
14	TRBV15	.	CATSRVGSNQPQHF
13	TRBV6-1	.	CASSLNQGSKAFF
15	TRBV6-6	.	CASRFVSESNQPQHF
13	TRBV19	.	CASSITHPYEQYF
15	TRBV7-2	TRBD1	CASSRRTGSQETQYF
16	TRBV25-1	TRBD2	CASSGFGGGSSYEQYF
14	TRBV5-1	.	CASSFQGANEKLFF
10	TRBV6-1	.	CSTGFQPQHF
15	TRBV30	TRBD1	CAWSSQGATNEKLFF
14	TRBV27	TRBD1	CASSPDRGSGGYTF
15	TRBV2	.	CASSGSSVPSGEQYF
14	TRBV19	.	CASSPWASSGELFF
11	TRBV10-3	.	CATTQADEAFF
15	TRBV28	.	CASSSKAGTGYGYTF
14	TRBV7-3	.	CASSPRAGSYEQYF
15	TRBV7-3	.	CASSRDNSGANVLTF
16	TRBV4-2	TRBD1	CASSLWGTGDSYGYTF
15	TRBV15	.	CATSRDQGGPYEQYF
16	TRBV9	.	CASSVAGYPNTGELFF